The entry below gives a single T cell receptor (beta chain) sequence along with its context. Its antigen is undetermined. This sample was included in a study of OX40 agonist ivuxolimab in advanced cancers. About the study: Eligibility rules accepted prior anti-PD-1, anti-PD-L1 or anti-CTLA-4 therapy, and 35% to 40% had some. The study's findings and limits: CD4+ and CD8+ T cells in blood underwent clonal expansion by week 6 at 0.1 to 3.0 mg/kg. Mean expanded clone counts were higher in CD8+ than CD4+ T cells.

Looked up from germline, CDR1 is GTSNPN and CDR2 is SVGIG (reference sequence). Trimming cost V 1 base and J 1 base, with 18 bases left between them. The CDR3 has 17 amino acids. This table comes from immunoSEQ multiplex PCR, and its TCRdb copy is limited to in-frame clones, with some not included. The sample lists over 30,000 clones, roughly 78% occurring once. Material: CD4+ or CD8+ T cells sorted from blood, obtained in a trial of the OX40 agonist ivuxolimab. The chain couples TRBV30 to TRBJ2-3, with a tentative D call TRBD2 (6 bases). The receptor was isolated from an adult with an advanced solid tumor such as melanoma, head and neck, liver or kidney cancer. CDR3 loop: CAWSDWNRRVGTDTQYF. In DNA form, the CDR3 reads TGTGCCTGGAGTGATTGGAACCGGAGGGTAGGCACAGATACGCAGTATTTT.